The present entry profiles one T cell receptor (beta chain) with its context. The data were obtained in a study of blood T cell repertoires in COVID-19. Overall study: There were acute and convalescent COVID-19 samples, and they came from the United States, Italy and Spain.

Across under 25 US areas, participants ranged in age from about 18 to 89 years. What the recovered Cohort 3 donors had was two negative PCRs, clearance, or symptom resolution. Original handling: Quantification of nucleated cells was approximated via reference gene primer amplification. Assay used: immunoSEQ multiplex PCR; TCRdb lists only in-frame clones, some missing. V and J calls and clone size are given by that table; D and trimming were obtained from the DNA. The sample includes roughly 160,000 clones, less than 90% seen only once; the top ten take 7%. This sequence was found in a woman aged 45-60 years who had recovered from COVID-19. Sequencing was performed on PBMCs or T cells enriched from blood (not recorded which).

This CDR3 is CASSLGPGQGGEQYF. The CDR3 DNA is TGTGCCAGCAGCTTAGGCCCCGGACAGGGGGGCGAGCAGTACTTC. The rearrangement links TRBV7-9 to TRBJ2-7; 10 nucleotides line up with TRBD1. V lost 1 base to trimming and J lost 6 bases; unmatched junction nucleotides: 6. From germline, CDR1 is SEHNR and CDR2 FQNEAQ (reference sequence). This CDR3 is 15 amino acids long.